Sequencing of this TCR beta chain was carried out in a study of blood T cell repertoires in COVID-19. Libraries were prepared by immunoSEQ multiplex PCR; TCRdb keeps only in-frame clonotypes and omits some of them. Here the sample spans just over 35,000 clones, approximately 91% being singletons. V gave up 4 bases and J gave up 4 bases, with 10 bases separating them. This CDR3 has 12 amino acids. CDR1 and CDR2 from the germline V gene are SQVTM and ANQGSEA. Sequencing was performed on peripheral blood. This TCR came from a human donor in a cohort sampled during active COVID-19. The chain links TRBV29-1 to TRBJ1-1; no firm D call. The CDR3 DNA reads as TGCAGCGTTGGTGGTGGCGGCACTGAAGCTTTCTTT. Its protein product is CSVGGGGTEAFF.